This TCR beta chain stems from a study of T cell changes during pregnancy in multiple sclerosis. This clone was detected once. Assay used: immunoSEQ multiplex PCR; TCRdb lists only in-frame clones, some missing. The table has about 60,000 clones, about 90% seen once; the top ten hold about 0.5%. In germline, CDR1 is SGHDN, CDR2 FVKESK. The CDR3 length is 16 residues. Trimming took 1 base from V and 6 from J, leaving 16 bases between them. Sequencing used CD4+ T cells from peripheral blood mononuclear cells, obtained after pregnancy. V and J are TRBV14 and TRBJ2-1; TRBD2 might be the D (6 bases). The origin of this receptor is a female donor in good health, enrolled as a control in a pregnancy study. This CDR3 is CASSQVLGWGVNEQFF. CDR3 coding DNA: TGTGCCAGCAGCCAAGTCCTCGGGTGGGGGGTCAATGAGCAGTTCTTC.